These T cell receptor beta chains were read from a single sample in a study of human T cells and chemical hapten exposure. A single record per CDR3 protein comes from TCRdb applying MiXCR to the RACE reads. The profile shows more than 250,000 distinct CDR3 sequences, approximately 8.6% of them singletons. This specimen was whole blood, taken in connection with sensitization to the hapten diphenylcyclopropenone (DPC). These TCRs come from a woman in her thirties or forties with alopecia areata. Some clones in this sample may be carry-over from other donors' samples. CDR3s include the opening cysteine and the closing phenylalanine or tryptophan. Some rows mark clone size as missing; the rest say once, few, many or name a class of expanded clone.

TRBJ2-1 | - | TRBV10-3 | CAISGPPGQGSNEQFF
TRBJ1-1 | many | TRBV28 | CASSGGREAFF
TRBJ2-3 | few | TRBV7-3 | CASSYGSGTDTQYF
TRBJ1-1 | many | TRBV12-3/TRBV12-4 | CASSAGQLGEAFF
TRBJ2-7 | few | TRBV7-6 | CASSPVSPPLTGSYEQYF
TRBJ1-5 | - | TRBV28 | CASTQRTGHQPQHF
TRBJ2-5 | - | TRBV28 | CASSYLGPEETQYF
TRBJ1-4 | - | TRBV15 | CATSRAGAGGDEKLFF
TRBJ1-2 | - | TRBV7-9 | CASSLDGPYGYTF
TRBJ1-2 | many | TRBV28 | CASSPWIGAGGYTF
TRBJ2-1 | - | TRBV6-2/TRBV6-3 | CASSYVKRTSIHEQFF
TRBJ2-3 | few | TRBV12-3/TRBV12-4 | CASSGSGRADTDTQYF
TRBJ1-1 | many | TRBV2 | CASSEQTGMNTEAFF
TRBJ2-7 | few | TRBV2 | CASSENAISYEQYF
TRBJ2-3 | many | TRBV5-1 | CASSSGDVTDTQYF
TRBJ1-4 | many | TRBV7-2 | CASSLGSGNEKLFF
TRBJ2-7 | few | TRBV29-1 | CSGGAGPYEQYF
TRBJ2-3 | many | TRBV20-1 | CSASPVYTDTQYF
TRBJ1-2 | few | TRBV7-2 | CASSLRGVLSEGYTF
TRBJ2-1 | - | TRBV20-1 | CSARGIGGVKGNEQFF
TRBJ1-4 | many | TRBV12-3/TRBV12-4 | CASSLSGGGEKLFF
TRBJ1-2 | few | TRBV7-2 | CVGGALGYGYTF
TRBJ2-2 | few | TRBV28 | CASSLPRDRETDTGELFF
TRBJ2-7 | - | TRBV6-5 | CASSYSSQGAAYEQYF
TRBJ2-1 | - | TRBV20-1 | CSARDSLENDEQFF
TRBJ2-1 | - | TRBV20-1 | CSAPPRGNEQFF
TRBJ2-7 | few | TRBV6-1 | CAPWGEAPYEQYF
TRBJ2-7 | - | TRBV28 | CASSLSRGGVNEQYF
TRBJ1-4 | - | TRBV7-8 | CASSPKGLSNEKLFF
TRBJ2-3 | - | TRBV7-8 | CASSFIDTQYF
TRBJ1-5 | many | TRBV6-1 | CASSAGISNQPQHF
TRBJ2-3 | - | TRBV27 | CASSTTGSLADTQYF
TRBJ2-7 | - | TRBV7-9 | CASSLDGTDSYEQYF
TRBJ2-3 | - | TRBV30 | CAWGLAGGDTQYF
TRBJ2-1 | - | TRBV7-9 | CASSLTAGVAINEQFF